These T cell receptor beta chains were read from a single sample in a study of PD-1 blockade in classical Hodgkin lymphoma. Profiling relied on immunoSEQ multiplex PCR, and the TCRdb table lists in-frame clones only, not all of them. The sample lists some 17,000 clones; 82% were seen once. Source: peripheral blood mononuclear cells (PBMCs), taken before the second cycle of nivolumab. All receptors come from a human donor with classical Hodgkin lymphoma. Each CDR3 is given with its conserved first and last residue. A D gene is named only where the DNA matches it firmly. The listing skips clone size in some rows; elsewhere it reads once, few, many or a size class.

j_gene	abundance	v_gene	d_gene	CDR3aa	CDR3nt
TRBJ2-2	.	TRBV18	TRBD1	CASSPSLGQGATTGELFF	TGTGCCAGCTCACCGTCACTCGGACAGGGGGCGACCACCGGGGAGCTGTTTTTT
TRBJ2-2	once	TRBV5-6	TRBD1	CASSKRQGALTGELFF	TGTGCCAGCAGCAAGAGACAGGGGGCGCTCACCGGGGAGCTGTTTTTT
TRBJ1-2	.	TRBV6-5	.	CASRFRPANYGYTF	TGTGCCAGCAGGTTTAGGCCAGCTAACTATGGCTACACCTTC
TRBJ1-1	once	TRBV2	TRBD1	CASSVQGTANTEAFF	TGTGCCAGCAGTGTACAGGGGACTGCAAACACTGAAGCTTTCTTT
TRBJ2-3	few	TRBV5-1	TRBD2	CASASSGGAVSADTQYF	TGCGCCAGCGCGTCAAGCGGGGGGGCCGTTAGTGCAGATACGCAGTATTTT
TRBJ2-7	.	TRBV14	.	CASSQETTGVSYEQYF	TGTGCCAGCAGCCAAGAAACGACAGGTGTTTCGTACGAGCAGTACTTC
TRBJ2-3	.	TRBV2	TRBD1	CASSYGQGSTDTQYF	TGTGCCAGCAGTTACGGACAGGGAAGCACAGATACGCAGTATTTT
TRBJ2-7	few	TRBV16	.	CASSLGTPLTWSYEQYF	TGTGCCAGCAGCCTCGGGACACCACTAACTTGGTCCTACGAGCAGTACTTC
TRBJ2-1	.	TRBV19	.	CASSIDGGQYNEQFF	TGTGCCAGTAGTATAGACGGCGGGCAGTACAATGAGCAGTTCTTC
TRBJ1-1	.	TRBV2	.	CASSEERGRTEAFF	TGTGCCAGCAGTGAGGAACGGGGTCGGACTGAAGCTTTCTTT
TRBJ1-5	.	TRBV28	.	CASSLTGREQPQHF	TGTGCCAGCAGTTTGACAGGTAGAGAGCAGCCCCAGCATTTT
TRBJ2-7	.	TRBV18	TRBD1	CASSPPDRREQYF	TGTGCCAGCTCACCCCCGGACAGGAGGGAGCAGTACTTC
TRBJ1-6	.	TRBV6-1	TRBD1	CASQRTGEDSPLHF	TGTGCCAGCCAGAGGACAGGGGAGGATTCACCCCTCCACTTT
TRBJ2-7	once	TRBV4-1	TRBD2	CASSPTPGLGHREQYF	TGCGCCAGCAGTCCTACTCCGGGACTAGGACATCGCGAGCAGTACTTC
TRBJ2-2	.	TRBV21-1	.	CASSKGDRGNTGELFF	TGTGCCAGCAGCAAAGGAGACAGGGGAAACACCGGGGAGCTGTTTTTT
TRBJ2-1	.	TRBV5-1	.	CASRQGRRVDEQFF	TGCGCCAGCAGGCAGGGTCGTCGGGTCGATGAGCAGTTCTTC
TRBJ2-5	.	TRBV5-4	TRBD2	CASRERGGAWETQYF	TGTGCCAGCAGAGAACGCGGGGGGGCCTGGGAGACCCAGTACTTC
TRBJ1-5	.	TRBV7-9	.	CASSFSGGGQPQHF	TGTGCCAGCAGCTTTTCAGGAGGAGGTCAGCCCCAGCATTTT
TRBJ2-2	.	TRBV7-3	TRBD2	CASSLNRGGDTGELFF	TGTGCCAGCAGCTTAAATCGGGGAGGGGACACCGGGGAGCTGTTTTTT
TRBJ2-7	.	TRBV9	.	CASSPPGVGTYEQYF	TGTGCCAGCAGCCCCCCCGGGGTGGGGACCTACGAGCAGTACTTC
TRBJ2-7	.	TRBV15	TRBD2	CATRFKKRGTSGEQYF	TGTGCCACCCGGTTTAAGAAGCGGGGGACCTCTGGCGAGCAGTACTTC
TRBJ2-3	.	TRBV7-9	.	CASSLLGHSSTDTQYF	TGTGCCAGCAGCTTACTGGGACACTCTAGCACAGATACGCAGTATTTT
TRBJ2-3	.	TRBV6-5	.	CASNLAHGDTQYF	TGTGCCAGCAACCTAGCACATGGAGATACGCAGTATTTT
TRBJ2-2	.	TRBV5-1	TRBD2	CASSLKRGVTGELFF	TGCGCCAGCAGCCTCAAGCGGGGGGTCACCGGGGAGCTGTTTTTT
TRBJ2-3	.	TRBV5-1	.	CASSPELSTDTQYF	TGCGCCAGCAGCCCCGAACTATCCACAGATACGCAGTATTTT
TRBJ2-7	.	TRBV4-1	.	CASSGPGMSYEQYF	TGCGCCAGCAGCGGGCCTGGGATGTCCTACGAGCAGTACTTC
TRBJ1-5	.	TRBV7-8	TRBD1	CASSFHTQGAPQHF	TGTGCCAGCAGCTTTCACACACAGGGGGCTCCCCAGCATTTT
TRBJ2-2	.	TRBV4-1	.	CASSRSLINLGELFF	TGCGCCAGCAGCCGGAGCTTGATTAATCTCGGGGAGCTGTTTTTT
TRBJ2-5	.	TRBV7-9	.	CASSTVGSGETQYF	TGTGCCAGCAGCACCGTAGGGAGTGGGGAGACCCAGTACTTC
TRBJ1-5	.	TRBV6-5	TRBD1	CASSYTRQGAKQPQHF	TGTGCCAGCAGTTACACAAGACAGGGGGCGAAACAGCCCCAGCATTTT
TRBJ2-2	.	TRBV6-4	.	CASSRIIRNTGELFF	TGTGCCAGCAGCAGGATCATTAGGAACACCGGGGAGCTGTTTTTT
TRBJ1-1	.	TRBV4-1	.	CASSQVTANTEAFF	TGCGCCAGCAGCCAAGTTACAGCAAACACTGAAGCTTTCTTT
TRBJ2-5	.	TRBV5-4	TRBD1	CASSLGGQGGETQYF	TGTGCCAGCAGCTTGGGGGGACAGGGAGGAGAGACCCAGTACTTC
TRBJ1-1	once	TRBV4-3	.	CASSPVGGLDDTEAFF	TGCGCCAGCAGCCCGGTAGGGGGTCTAGATGACACTGAAGCTTTCTTT
TRBJ2-7	.	TRBV5-6	TRBD1	CASSWRKTGASYEQYF	TGTGCCAGCAGCTGGAGGAAGACAGGGGCTTCCTACGAGCAGTACTTC
TRBJ1-4	.	TRBV28	TRBD1	CASSLGTGFMKGLFF	TGTGCCAGCAGCCTTGGGACAGGGTTTATGAAAGGACTGTTTTTT
TRBJ1-1	.	TRBV7-2	.	CASSRGGGAAAADTEAFF	TGTGCCAGCAGCCGAGGTGGGGGGGCCGCGGCGGCTGACACTGAAGCTTTCTTT
TRBJ2-3	.	TRBV29-1	TRBD2	CSVFYGGSTDTQYF	TGCAGCGTTTTTTACGGGGGGAGCACAGATACGCAGTATTTT
TRBJ2-1	.	TRBV15	.	CATSRGGDNEQFF	TGTGCCACCAGCAGAGGAGGGGATAATGAGCAGTTCTTC
TRBJ2-5	.	TRBV29-1	.	CSVEPLDYNPQETQYF	TGCAGCGTTGAACCTCTCGACTATAACCCTCAAGAGACCCAGTACTTC
TRBJ2-3	.	TRBV2	TRBD2	CASSGGLAGRTDTQYF	TGTGCCAGCAGTGGAGGGCTAGCGGGGCGCACAGATACGCAGTATTTT
TRBJ2-3	.	TRBV7-9	.	CAPEQADTQYF	TGTGCCCCGGAGCAAGCAGATACGCAGTATTTT
TRBJ2-1	.	TRBV7-6	.	CASSLGGENEQFF	TGTGCCAGCAGCTTAGGGGGGGAGAATGAGCAGTTCTTC
TRBJ2-5	.	TRBV2	TRBD2	CASTRGVTSGGQETQYF	TGTGCCAGCACACGAGGGGTGACTAGCGGGGGCCAAGAGACCCAGTACTTC
TRBJ1-6	.	TRBV4-1	TRBD1	CASSPPPGTGKRPLHF	TGCGCCAGCAGCCCTCCCCCCGGGACAGGGAAACGACCCCTCCACTTT
TRBJ1-2	.	TRBV6-6	TRBD1	CASSYAPGQGYGYTF	TGTGCCAGCAGTTACGCACCGGGACAGGGTTACGGCTACACCTTC
TRBJ1-2	.	TRBV2	.	CASSADGRYGYTF	TGTGCCAGCAGTGCGGACGGGCGCTATGGCTACACCTTC
TRBJ2-3	.	TRBV9	TRBD2	CASSVVPSGGGTDTQYF	TGTGCCAGCAGCGTAGTTCCCAGCGGGGGGGGCACAGATACGCAGTATTTT
TRBJ2-7	.	TRBV4-1	.	CASSPGPSYEQYF	TGCGCCAGCAGCCCCGGGCCCTCCTACGAGCAGTACTTC
TRBJ1-2	.	TRBV19	TRBD1	CASEDRVGYGYTF	TGTGCCAGTGAGGACAGGGTGGGCTATGGCTACACCTTC
TRBJ2-4	.	TRBV6-5	.	CATSQGRGNIQYF	TGTGCCACCTCACAGGGACGAGGGAACATTCAGTACTTC
TRBJ2-1	.	TRBV7-3	TRBD2	CASSSGGGAMDEQFF	TGTGCCAGCAGCTCAGGCGGGGGGGCCATGGATGAGCAGTTCTTC
TRBJ2-5	.	TRBV5-1	TRBD2	CASSWGTSGGAPLETQYF	TGCGCCAGCAGCTGGGGGACTAGCGGGGGAGCCCCATTAGAGACCCAGTACTTC
TRBJ2-5	.	TRBV9	.	CASSIWSYPGETQYF	TGTGCCAGCAGCATCTGGAGTTACCCCGGAGAGACCCAGTACTTC
TRBJ1-5	.	TRBV7-7	.	CASSVDTKQPQHF	TGTGCCAGCAGCGTTGACACGAAACAGCCCCAGCATTTT
TRBJ1-4	.	TRBV30	.	CAWSVPGEKLFF	TGTGCCTGGAGTGTACCCGGTGAAAAACTGTTTTTT
TRBJ2-3	.	TRBV5-4	.	CASSPVRGRNTDTQYF	TGTGCCAGCAGCCCCGTGCGGGGAAGGAACACAGATACGCAGTATTTT